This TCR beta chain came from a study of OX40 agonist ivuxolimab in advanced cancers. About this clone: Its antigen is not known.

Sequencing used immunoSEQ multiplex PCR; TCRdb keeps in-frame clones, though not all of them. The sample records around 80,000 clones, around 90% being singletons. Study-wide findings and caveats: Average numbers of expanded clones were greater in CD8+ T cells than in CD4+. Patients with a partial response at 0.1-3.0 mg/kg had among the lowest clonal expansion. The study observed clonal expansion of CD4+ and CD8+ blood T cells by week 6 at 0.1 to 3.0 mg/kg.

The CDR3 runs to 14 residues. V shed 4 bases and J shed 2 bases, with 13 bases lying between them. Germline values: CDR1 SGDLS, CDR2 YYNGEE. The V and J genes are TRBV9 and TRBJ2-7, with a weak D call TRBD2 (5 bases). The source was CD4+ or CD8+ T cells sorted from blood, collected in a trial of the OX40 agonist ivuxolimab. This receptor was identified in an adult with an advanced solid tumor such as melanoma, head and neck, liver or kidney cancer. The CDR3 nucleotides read TGTGCCAGCAGCACCGGCGGCGGGCCCTACGAGCAGTACTTC. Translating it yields CASSTGGGPYEQYF.